This T cell receptor beta chain was retrieved from a study of blood T cell repertoires in COVID-19. Study-wide background: COVID-19 samples from acute and convalescent phases originated in the United States, Italy and Spain. Nucleic acid was either cDNA or gDNA, and it came from T cells, B-cell-depleted T cells, or PBMCs.

V was trimmed by 8 bases and J by 9 bases, leaving 17 bases between them. CDR1 SEHNR and CDR2 FQNEAQ come from the germline V gene (reference sequence). The length of the CDR3 is 13 residues. Authors' data handling: Amplification from reference gene primers served as the basis for estimated nucleated cell counts. Sequencing used immunoSEQ multiplex PCR; TCRdb keeps in-frame clones, though not all of them. V and J calls plus clone size are reproduced from that table; the DNA served to infer D and trimming. The sample lists hundreds of thousands of clones; approximately 86% were seen once. This clonotype was obtained from a man between 70 and 80 years old with acute or convalescent COVID-19. The rearrangement links TRBV7-9 to TRBJ2-1; D is possibly TRBD2 (6 bases). The specimen was peripheral blood. In DNA form, the CDR3 reads TGTGCCAGCCGCGGGACGGCAACCAGTGAGCAGTTCTTC. It is translated as CASRGTATSEQFF.